Listed below are T cell receptor beta chains from one sample, sequenced in a study of a mutant IDH1 vaccine in newly diagnosed glioma. Their recognized antigens are unknown. Libraries were prepared by immunoSEQ multiplex PCR; TCRdb keeps only in-frame clonotypes and omits some of them. The data show about 32,000 clones, around 80% seen once. This sample comprised PBMCs, obtained from a glioma patient whose treatment included an IDH1 peptide vaccine. These receptors originate from a man aged 25-40 years with glioma. CDR3s include the opening cysteine and the closing phenylalanine or tryptophan. A D gene is named only where the DNA matches it firmly. Clone size appears in some rows only: once, few, many, or a class for an expanded clone.

clone size: .; V gene: TRBV27; J gene: TRBJ1-2; D gene: .; CDR3 protein: CASKEGANYGYTF; CDR3 DNA: TGTGCCAGCAAGGAGGGAGCTAACTATGGCTACACCTTC
clone size: .; V gene: TRBV6-6; J gene: TRBJ2-2; D gene: TRBD1; CDR3 protein: CASSSHRGNTGELFF; CDR3 DNA: TGTGCCAGCAGTTCGCACAGGGGTAACACCGGGGAGCTGTTTTTT
clone size: .; V gene: TRBV18; J gene: TRBJ1-2; D gene: .; CDR3 protein: CASSPQGILNGYTF; CDR3 DNA: TGTGCCAGCTCACCACAGGGAATTCTGAATGGCTACACCTTC
clone size: .; V gene: TRBV15; J gene: TRBJ1-5; D gene: TRBD1; CDR3 protein: CATSRGQGDNQPQHF; CDR3 DNA: TGTGCCACCAGCAGGGGACAGGGGGATAATCAGCCCCAGCATTTT
clone size: .; V gene: TRBV30; J gene: TRBJ1-1; D gene: TRBD1; CDR3 protein: CAWSKVRTGVKNTEAFF; CDR3 DNA: TGTGCCTGGAGTAAGGTGCGGACAGGGGTGAAGAACACTGAAGCTTTCTTT
clone size: .; V gene: TRBV27; J gene: TRBJ1-5; D gene: TRBD1; CDR3 protein: CASSYRGRQPQHF; CDR3 DNA: TGTGCCAGCAGCTACAGGGGGCGTCAGCCCCAGCATTTT
clone size: .; V gene: TRBV18; J gene: TRBJ1-1; D gene: TRBD1; CDR3 protein: CASSSTGQGISTEAFF; CDR3 DNA: TGTGCCAGCTCATCGACGGGACAGGGGATATCCACTGAAGCTTTCTTT
clone size: .; V gene: TRBV7-9; J gene: TRBJ2-7; D gene: .; CDR3 protein: CASSDRISYEQYF; CDR3 DNA: TGTGCCAGCAGCGACAGGATCTCCTACGAGCAGTACTTC
clone size: .; V gene: TRBV4-3; J gene: TRBJ2-7; D gene: .; CDR3 protein: CASSQDTFRYEQYF; CDR3 DNA: TGCGCCAGCAGCCAAGATACATTCCGCTACGAGCAGTACTTC
clone size: .; V gene: TRBV5-8; J gene: TRBJ2-1; D gene: TRBD1; CDR3 protein: CASSPQQGANYNEQFF; CDR3 DNA: TGTGCCAGCAGCCCCCAACAGGGGGCTAACTACAATGAGCAGTTCTTC
clone size: few; V gene: TRBV6-1; J gene: TRBJ1-1; D gene: TRBD1; CDR3 protein: CASSGQGAVEAFF; CDR3 DNA: TGTGCCAGCAGTGGACAGGGAGCCGTTGAAGCTTTCTTT
clone size: few; V gene: TRBV29-1; J gene: TRBJ1-1; D gene: TRBD1; CDR3 protein: CSDGTGEGNEAFF; CDR3 DNA: TGCAGCGATGGGACAGGGGAAGGTAATGAAGCTTTCTTT
clone size: few; V gene: TRBV2; J gene: TRBJ1-1; D gene: .; CDR3 protein: CASIFSTANTEAFF; CDR3 DNA: TGTGCCAGCATCTTCTCGACGGCGAACACTGAAGCTTTCTTT
clone size: .; V gene: TRBV6-5; J gene: TRBJ1-6; D gene: TRBD1; CDR3 protein: CASTGQGNSPLHF; CDR3 DNA: TGTGCCAGCACGGGACAGGGAAATTCACCCCTCCACTTT
clone size: .; V gene: TRBV5-1; J gene: TRBJ2-5; D gene: TRBD2; CDR3 protein: CASRTGGETQYF; CDR3 DNA: TGCGCCAGCCGGACGGGAGGAGAGACCCAGTACTTC
clone size: .; V gene: TRBV5-1; J gene: TRBJ2-7; D gene: TRBD2; CDR3 protein: CASSLLGTSGILDEQYF; CDR3 DNA: TGCGCCAGCAGCTTATTAGGGACTAGCGGGATACTGGACGAGCAGTACTTC
clone size: .; V gene: TRBV15; J gene: TRBJ1-4; D gene: TRBD1; CDR3 protein: CATSERDRHEKLFF; CDR3 DNA: TGTGCCACCAGCGAACGGGACAGACATGAAAAACTGTTTTTT
clone size: .; V gene: TRBV2; J gene: TRBJ1-2; D gene: .; CDR3 protein: CASSERQDGGYTF; CDR3 DNA: TGTGCCAGCAGTGAAAGGCAGGACGGTGGCTACACCTTC
clone size: .; V gene: TRBV10-1; J gene: TRBJ2-2; D gene: .; CDR3 protein: CASNMGTGELFF; CDR3 DNA: TGCGCCAGCAACATGGGAACCGGGGAGCTGTTTTTT
clone size: .; V gene: TRBV7-9; J gene: TRBJ1-4; D gene: TRBD1; CDR3 protein: CASSSTRGRTEKLFF; CDR3 DNA: TGTGCCAGCAGCTCGACCAGGGGGCGTACGGAAAAACTGTTTTTT
clone size: .; V gene: TRBV4-1; J gene: TRBJ1-1; D gene: .; CDR3 protein: CASSQTHTNTEAFF; CDR3 DNA: TGCGCCAGCAGCCAGACACACACGAACACTGAAGCTTTCTTT
clone size: .; V gene: TRBV6-5; J gene: TRBJ2-5; D gene: TRBD2; CDR3 protein: CASKLAGRETQYF; CDR3 DNA: TGTGCCAGCAAACTAGCGGGACGGGAGACCCAGTACTTC
clone size: .; V gene: TRBV30; J gene: TRBJ1-1; D gene: TRBD1; CDR3 protein: CAWSEDREVTEAFF; CDR3 DNA: TGTGCCTGGAGTGAAGACAGGGAAGTCACTGAAGCTTTCTTT
clone size: .; V gene: TRBV5-4; J gene: TRBJ2-7; D gene: .; CDR3 protein: CASSSDGRWREQYF; CDR3 DNA: TGTGCCAGCAGCTCGGATGGGCGGTGGCGGGAGCAGTACTTC
clone size: .; V gene: TRBV5-1; J gene: TRBJ1-3; D gene: .; CDR3 protein: CASSPQSSGNTIYF; CDR3 DNA: TGCGCCAGCAGCCCCCAGAGCTCTGGAAACACCATATATTTT
clone size: .; V gene: TRBV27; J gene: TRBJ2-3; D gene: TRBD2; CDR3 protein: CASSSSTSGRPSTDTQYF; CDR3 DNA: TGTGCCAGCAGCTCCTCGACTAGCGGGAGGCCTAGCACAGATACGCAGTATTTT
clone size: .; V gene: TRBV5-1; J gene: TRBJ2-7; D gene: .; CDR3 protein: CASSPGGGGGNEQYF; CDR3 DNA: TGCGCCAGCAGCCCTGGAGGGGGAGGGGGAAACGAGCAGTACTTC
clone size: .; V gene: TRBV4-1; J gene: TRBJ2-3; D gene: TRBD2; CDR3 protein: CATSRGLAGGLGYTDTQYF; CDR3 DNA: TGCGCGACCTCAAGGGGCCTAGCGGGGGGGCTGGGGTACACAGATACGCAGTATTTT
clone size: .; V gene: TRBV25-1; J gene: TRBJ2-7; D gene: TRBD2; CDR3 protein: CASSGTSGKSYEQYF; CDR3 DNA: TGTGCCAGCAGTGGGACTAGCGGGAAGAGCTACGAGCAGTACTTC
clone size: .; V gene: TRBV15; J gene: TRBJ2-4; D gene: TRBD1; CDR3 protein: CATSETGLLAKNIQYF; CDR3 DNA: TGTGCCACCAGTGAGACAGGGCTACTAGCCAAAAACATTCAGTACTTC
clone size: .; V gene: TRBV7-3; J gene: TRBJ1-1; D gene: .; CDR3 protein: CASSFKPGRTEAFF; CDR3 DNA: TGTGCCAGCAGCTTTAAGCCGGGGAGGACTGAAGCTTTCTTT
clone size: .; V gene: TRBV2; J gene: TRBJ1-6; D gene: TRBD1; CDR3 protein: CASSGQGQGLRGNSPLHF; CDR3 DNA: TGTGCCAGCAGTGGCCAGGGACAGGGTCTCAGGGGAAATTCACCCCTCCACTTT
clone size: .; V gene: TRBV28; J gene: TRBJ1-4; D gene: TRBD1; CDR3 protein: CASSPGQGGKLFF; CDR3 DNA: TGTGCCAGCAGTCCTGGACAGGGTGGCAAACTGTTTTTT
clone size: .; V gene: TRBV5-1; J gene: TRBJ2-7; D gene: TRBD2; CDR3 protein: CASSQTSGGSYEQYF; CDR3 DNA: TGCGCCAGCAGCCAGACTAGCGGGGGAAGCTACGAGCAGTACTTC
clone size: few; V gene: TRBV9; J gene: TRBJ1-1; D gene: TRBD1; CDR3 protein: CASSVGGQTEAFF; CDR3 DNA: TGTGCCAGCAGCGTTGGGGGACAGACTGAAGCTTTCTTT
clone size: .; V gene: TRBV7-2; J gene: TRBJ2-3; D gene: .; CDR3 protein: CASSGRLSGYTDTQYF; CDR3 DNA: TGTGCCAGCAGCGGACGCCTTAGCGGTTACACAGATACGCAGTATTTT
clone size: few; V gene: TRBV30; J gene: TRBJ1-1; D gene: TRBD1; CDR3 protein: CAWSAGTGAAEAFF; CDR3 DNA: TGTGCCTGGAGTGCTGGGACAGGGGCCGCTGAAGCTTTCTTT
clone size: few; V gene: TRBV19; J gene: TRBJ1-1; D gene: .; CDR3 protein: CASSTLPAYAEAFF; CDR3 DNA: TGTGCCAGTAGTACACTCCCTGCCTATGCTGAAGCTTTCTTT
clone size: .; V gene: TRBV7-2; J gene: TRBJ1-4; D gene: .; CDR3 protein: CASSPQASSNEKLFF; CDR3 DNA: TGTGCCAGCAGCCCCCAAGCCAGCTCTAATGAAAAACTGTTTTTT
clone size: .; V gene: TRBV12-5; J gene: TRBJ2-5; D gene: TRBD2; CDR3 protein: CASGFGTSGSGGQETQYF; CDR3 DNA: TGTGCTAGTGGTTTTGGGACTAGCGGGAGCGGGGGCCAAGAGACCCAGTACTTC
clone size: .; V gene: TRBV7-9; J gene: TRBJ1-2; D gene: TRBD1; CDR3 protein: CASSFTGGSYGYTF; CDR3 DNA: TGTGCCAGCAGCTTCACAGGGGGCAGCTATGGCTACACCTTC
clone size: .; V gene: TRBV15; J gene: TRBJ1-3; D gene: .; CDR3 protein: CATSSSLTGNTIYF; CDR3 DNA: TGTGCCACCAGCAGTTCTCTGACTGGAAACACCATATATTTT
clone size: .; V gene: TRBV5-4; J gene: TRBJ2-7; D gene: TRBD1; CDR3 protein: CASSLGTGDGEQYF; CDR3 DNA: TGTGCCAGCAGCTTGGGGACAGGGGACGGCGAGCAGTACTTC
clone size: .; V gene: TRBV30; J gene: TRBJ2-3; D gene: TRBD2; CDR3 protein: CAWSVREADTQYF; CDR3 DNA: TGTGCCTGGAGTGTACGGGAGGCAGATACGCAGTATTTT
clone size: .; V gene: TRBV6-5; J gene: TRBJ2-3; D gene: TRBD1; CDR3 protein: CASRLGGASTDTQYF; CDR3 DNA: TGTGCCAGCAGACTAGGGGGCGCATCGACAGATACGCAGTATTTT
clone size: .; V gene: TRBV4-2; J gene: TRBJ2-4; D gene: .; CDR3 protein: CASSQNFRDIQYF; CDR3 DNA: TGTGCCAGCAGCCAAAACTTCCGGGACATTCAGTACTTC
clone size: .; V gene: TRBV5-8; J gene: TRBJ1-1; D gene: .; CDR3 protein: CASSLLHGEDAEAFF; CDR3 DNA: TGTGCCAGCAGCTTGTTACATGGGGAGGACGCTGAAGCTTTCTTT
clone size: .; V gene: TRBV6-1; J gene: TRBJ2-7; D gene: .; CDR3 protein: CASSETRGVLIAPYEQYF; CDR3 DNA: TGTGCCAGCAGCGAAACCCGAGGGGTATTAATAGCCCCCTACGAGCAGTACTTC
clone size: .; V gene: TRBV19; J gene: TRBJ1-3; D gene: .; CDR3 protein: CASSGPLGNTIYF; CDR3 DNA: TGTGCCAGTAGTGGCCCCCTTGGAAACACCATATATTTT
clone size: .; V gene: TRBV6-1; J gene: TRBJ1-1; D gene: .; CDR3 protein: CASNPQTVNTEAFF; CDR3 DNA: TGTGCCAGCAACCCTCAGACAGTGAACACTGAAGCTTTCTTT
clone size: .; V gene: TRBV7-2; J gene: TRBJ1-5; D gene: .; CDR3 protein: CASSSPQASQHF; CDR3 DNA: TGTGCCAGCAGCTCCCCACAGGCCTCCCAGCATTTT
clone size: .; V gene: TRBV10-3; J gene: TRBJ1-6; D gene: .; CDR3 protein: CAIRSPGRGNSPLHF; CDR3 DNA: TGTGCCATCAGGTCCCCGGGGCGCGGGAATTCACCCCTCCACTTT
clone size: .; V gene: TRBV5-1; J gene: TRBJ2-2; D gene: TRBD1; CDR3 protein: CASSPRQGVYTGELFF; CDR3 DNA: TGCGCCAGCAGCCCCAGGCAGGGGGTGTACACCGGGGAGCTGTTTTTT
clone size: .; V gene: TRBV29-1; J gene: TRBJ1-1; D gene: .; CDR3 protein: CSVVPQMNTEAFF; CDR3 DNA: TGCAGCGTTGTGCCGCAGATGAACACTGAAGCTTTCTTT
clone size: .; V gene: TRBV7-2; J gene: TRBJ1-6; D gene: .; CDR3 protein: CASNLMHGSYNSPLHF; CDR3 DNA: TGTGCCAGCAATTTAATGCACGGCTCCTATAATTCACCCCTCCACTTT
clone size: .; V gene: TRBV2; J gene: TRBJ1-1; D gene: .; CDR3 protein: CASSMSVNTEAFF; CDR3 DNA: TGTGCCAGCAGCATGTCGGTGAACACTGAAGCTTTCTTT
clone size: .; V gene: TRBV6-1; J gene: TRBJ1-3; D gene: TRBD1; CDR3 protein: CASSGGTGGTGNTIYF; CDR3 DNA: TGTGCCAGCAGTGGAGGGACAGGGGGAACTGGAAACACCATATATTTT
clone size: .; V gene: TRBV27; J gene: TRBJ1-5; D gene: .; CDR3 protein: CASSLGGRPQPQHF; CDR3 DNA: TGTGCCAGCAGCCTGGGAGGTCGGCCTCAGCCCCAGCATTTT
clone size: .; V gene: TRBV6-5; J gene: TRBJ1-5; D gene: .; CDR3 protein: CASSYGGVNQPQHF; CDR3 DNA: TGTGCCAGCAGTTACGGGGGGGTAAATCAGCCCCAGCATTTT
clone size: .; V gene: TRBV4-1; J gene: TRBJ2-7; D gene: .; CDR3 protein: CASSQPGPYEQYF; CDR3 DNA: TGCGCCAGCAGCCAGCCCGGTCCTTACGAGCAGTACTTC